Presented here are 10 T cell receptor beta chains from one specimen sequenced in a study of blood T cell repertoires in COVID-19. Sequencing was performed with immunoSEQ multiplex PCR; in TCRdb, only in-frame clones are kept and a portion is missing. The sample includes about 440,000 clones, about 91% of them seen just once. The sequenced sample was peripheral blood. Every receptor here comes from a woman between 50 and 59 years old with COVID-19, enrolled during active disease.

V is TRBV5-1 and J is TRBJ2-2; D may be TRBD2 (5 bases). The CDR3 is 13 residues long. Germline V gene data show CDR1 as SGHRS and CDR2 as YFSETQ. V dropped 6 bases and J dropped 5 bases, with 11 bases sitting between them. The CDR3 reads CASTTSGTGELFF. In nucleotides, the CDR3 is TGCGCCAGCACCACGAGCGGTACCGGGGAGCTGTTTTTT. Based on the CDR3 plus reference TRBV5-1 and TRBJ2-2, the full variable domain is KAGVTQTPRYLIKTRGQQVTLSCSPISGHRSVSWYQQTPGQGLQFLFEYFSETQRNKGNFPGRFSGRQFSNSRSEMNVSTLELGDSALYLCASTTSGTGELFFGEGSRLTVL.

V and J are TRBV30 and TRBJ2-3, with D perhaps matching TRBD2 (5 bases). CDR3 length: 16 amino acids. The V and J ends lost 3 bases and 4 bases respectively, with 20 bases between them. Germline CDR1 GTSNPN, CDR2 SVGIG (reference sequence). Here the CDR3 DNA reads TGTGCCTGGAGCCCTCGGGCGAGCGGCCAATCAGATACGCAGTATTTT. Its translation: CAWSPRASGQSDTQYF.

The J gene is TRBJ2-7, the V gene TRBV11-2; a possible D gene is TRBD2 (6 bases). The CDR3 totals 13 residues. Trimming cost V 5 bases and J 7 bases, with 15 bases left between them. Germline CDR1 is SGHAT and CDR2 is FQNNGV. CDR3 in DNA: TGTGCCAGCAGCCCCCCGGGGGTAGGGGAGCAGTACTTC. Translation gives CASSPPGVGEQYF.

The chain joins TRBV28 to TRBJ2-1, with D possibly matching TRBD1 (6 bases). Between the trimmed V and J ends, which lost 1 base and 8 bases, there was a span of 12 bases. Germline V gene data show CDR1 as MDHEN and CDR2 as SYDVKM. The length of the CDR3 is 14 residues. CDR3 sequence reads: CASSLLPGADEQFF. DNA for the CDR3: TGTGCCAGCAGTTTATTACCAGGGGCGGATGAGCAGTTCTTC.

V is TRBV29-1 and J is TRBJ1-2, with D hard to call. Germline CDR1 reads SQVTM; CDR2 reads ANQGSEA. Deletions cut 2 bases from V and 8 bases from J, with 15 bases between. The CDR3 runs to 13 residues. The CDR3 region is CSVEREWSRGYTF. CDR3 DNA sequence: TGCAGCGTTGAAAGGGAGTGGTCTCGCGGCTACACCTTC.

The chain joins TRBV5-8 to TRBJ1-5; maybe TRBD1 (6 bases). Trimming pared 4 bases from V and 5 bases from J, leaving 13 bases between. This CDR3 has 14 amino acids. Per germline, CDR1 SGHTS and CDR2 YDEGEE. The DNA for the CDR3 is TGTGCCAGCAGCCGGAACAGGGTGGATCAGCCCCAGCATTTT. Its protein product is CASSRNRVDQPQHF.

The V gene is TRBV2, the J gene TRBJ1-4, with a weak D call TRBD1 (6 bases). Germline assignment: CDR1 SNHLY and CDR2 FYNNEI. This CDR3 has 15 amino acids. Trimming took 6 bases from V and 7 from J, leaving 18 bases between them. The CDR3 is CASRRGGGLGEKLFF. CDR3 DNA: TGTGCCAGCAGGAGAGGCGGGGGGCTTGGTGAAAAACTGTTTTTT.

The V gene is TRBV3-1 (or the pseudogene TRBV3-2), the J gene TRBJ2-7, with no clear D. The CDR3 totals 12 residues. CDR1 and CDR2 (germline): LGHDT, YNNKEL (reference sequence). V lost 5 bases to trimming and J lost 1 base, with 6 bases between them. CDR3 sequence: CASSVTSYEQYF. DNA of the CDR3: TGTGCCAGCAGCGTTACTTCCTACGAGCAGTACTTC.

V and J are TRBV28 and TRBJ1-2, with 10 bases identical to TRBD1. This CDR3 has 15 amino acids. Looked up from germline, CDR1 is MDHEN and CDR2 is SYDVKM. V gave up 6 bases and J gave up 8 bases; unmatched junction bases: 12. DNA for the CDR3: TGTGCCAGCAGGCCGGGACAGGGGCCCCGATACGGCTACACCTTC. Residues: CASRPGQGPRYGYTF.

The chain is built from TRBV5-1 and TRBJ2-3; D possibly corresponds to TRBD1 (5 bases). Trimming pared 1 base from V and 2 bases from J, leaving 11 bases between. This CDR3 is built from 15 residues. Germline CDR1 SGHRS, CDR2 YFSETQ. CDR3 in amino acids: CASSLQGQLTDTQYF. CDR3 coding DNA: TGCGCCAGCAGCTTGCAGGGTCAACTCACAGATACGCAGTATTTT.